This TCR beta chain was identified in a study of lymphopenia after photon versus proton radiotherapy. Study-level results: A bigger post-nadir fall in TCR diversity correlated inversely with survival time in deceased patients. Relative stability marked proton patients; photon patients lost diversity and naive cells. Authors raise, but do not show, better survival with proton therapy. After the lymphocyte nadir, photon-treated repertoires showed oligoclonal expansion, especially of CD8+ Temra cells.

Germline lookup yields CDR1 SGHAT and CDR2 FQNNGV. The CDR3 runs to 15 residues. Trimming pared 5 bases from V and 4 bases from J, leaving 17 bases between. In regard to this clone: Its target is unknown.

Profiling relied on immunoSEQ multiplex PCR, and the TCRdb table lists in-frame clones only, not all of them. The sample contains about 160,000 clones, 80% to 90% of which appear only once. Sequencing used peripheral blood, obtained from a patient treated with photon-based radiotherapy. This receptor was obtained from a man aged 45 to 65 with gastric cancer. This chain links TRBV11-2 with TRBJ1-2; D unclear. The CDR3 spells CASSRGYQEVYGYTF. The CDR3 coding sequence is TGTGCCAGCAGCCGCGGATACCAGGAGGTCTATGGCTACACCTTC.